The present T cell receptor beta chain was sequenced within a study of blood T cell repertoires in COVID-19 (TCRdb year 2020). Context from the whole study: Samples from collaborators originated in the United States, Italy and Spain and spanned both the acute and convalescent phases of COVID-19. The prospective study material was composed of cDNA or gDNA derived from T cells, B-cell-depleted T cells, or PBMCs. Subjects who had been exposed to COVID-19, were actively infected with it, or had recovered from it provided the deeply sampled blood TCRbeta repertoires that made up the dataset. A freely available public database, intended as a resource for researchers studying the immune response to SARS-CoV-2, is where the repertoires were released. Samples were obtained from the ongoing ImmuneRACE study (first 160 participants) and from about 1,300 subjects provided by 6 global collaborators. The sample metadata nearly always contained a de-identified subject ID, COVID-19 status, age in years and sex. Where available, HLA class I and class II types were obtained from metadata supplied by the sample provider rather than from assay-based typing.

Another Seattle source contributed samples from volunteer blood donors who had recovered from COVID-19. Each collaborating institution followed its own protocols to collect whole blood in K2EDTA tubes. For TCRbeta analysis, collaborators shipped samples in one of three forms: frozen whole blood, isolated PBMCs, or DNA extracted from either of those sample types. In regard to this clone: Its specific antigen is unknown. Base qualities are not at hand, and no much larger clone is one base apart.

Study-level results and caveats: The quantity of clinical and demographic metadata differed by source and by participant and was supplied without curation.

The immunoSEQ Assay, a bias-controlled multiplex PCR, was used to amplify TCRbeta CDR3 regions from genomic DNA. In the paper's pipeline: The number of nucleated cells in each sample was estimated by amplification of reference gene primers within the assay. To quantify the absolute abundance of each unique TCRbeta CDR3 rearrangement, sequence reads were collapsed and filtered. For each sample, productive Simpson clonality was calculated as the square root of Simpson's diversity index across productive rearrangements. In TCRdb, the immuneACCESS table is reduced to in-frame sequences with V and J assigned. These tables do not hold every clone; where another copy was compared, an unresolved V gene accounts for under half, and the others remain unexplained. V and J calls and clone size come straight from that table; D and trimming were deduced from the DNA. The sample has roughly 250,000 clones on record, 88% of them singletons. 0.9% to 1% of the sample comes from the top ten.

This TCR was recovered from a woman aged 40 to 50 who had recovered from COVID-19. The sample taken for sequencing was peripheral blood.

The nucleotide sequence is TGTGCCAGCAGCCCCGGGGCGGGCCGAGGCGGGAGTTTCAATGAGCAGTTCTTC. Translation gives CASSPGAGRGGSFNEQFF. Recombination connected TRBV7-2 to TRBJ2-1, with 7 middle bases fitting TRBD2. The CDR3 covers 18 residues, taking in both the cysteine and the phenylalanine. Only CDR3 DNA remains: 54 bases, in frame from the first base. The germline V and J ends show losses of 5 bases and 6 bases respectively, and no gene match explains 19 bases of the junction. Sequences SGHTA (CDR1) and FQGNSA (CDR2) are obtained from the germline V gene.